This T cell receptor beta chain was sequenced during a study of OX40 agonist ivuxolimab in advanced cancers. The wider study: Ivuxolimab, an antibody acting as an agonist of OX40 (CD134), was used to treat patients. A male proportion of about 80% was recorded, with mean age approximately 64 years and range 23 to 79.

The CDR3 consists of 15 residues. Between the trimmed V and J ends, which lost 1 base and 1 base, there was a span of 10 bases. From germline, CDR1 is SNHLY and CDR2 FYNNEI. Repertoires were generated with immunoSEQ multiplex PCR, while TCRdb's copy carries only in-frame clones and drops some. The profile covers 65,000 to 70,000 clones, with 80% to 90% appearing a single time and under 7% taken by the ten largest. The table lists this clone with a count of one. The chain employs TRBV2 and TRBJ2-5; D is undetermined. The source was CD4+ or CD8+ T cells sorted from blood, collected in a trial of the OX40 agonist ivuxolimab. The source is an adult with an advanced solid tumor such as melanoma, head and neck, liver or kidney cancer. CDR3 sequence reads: CASSEGQTLQETQYF. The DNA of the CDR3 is TGTGCCAGCAGTGAAGGACAAACCCTCCAAGAGACCCAGTACTTC.